Listed here is a single TCR beta chain. With a much larger clone just one base away, this may be a read error. Data came from immunoSEQ multiplex PCR; TCRdb stores just in-frame clones and leaves some out. The data hold 250,000 to 400,000 clones, with approximately 88% observed a single time. With V trimmed by 5 bases and J by 6 bases, 6 bases remained unmatched. The CDR3 is 14 residues long. Germline lookup yields CDR1 SEHNR and CDR2 FQNEAQ (reference sequence). This entry belongs to a study of blood T cell repertoires in COVID-19. The overall study: T cells, B-cell-depleted T cells, or PBMCs supplied cDNA or gDNA.

The genes are TRBV7-9 and TRBJ1-5; the match to TRBD1 covers 8 bases. The material sequenced was peripheral blood. The sequence came from a woman aged 25 to 39 with COVID-19, enrolled during active disease. For the CDR3, the DNA is TGTGCCAGCAGCCCCGGACAGGGCAGTCAGCCCCAGCATTTT. It specifies CASSPGQGSQPQHF.